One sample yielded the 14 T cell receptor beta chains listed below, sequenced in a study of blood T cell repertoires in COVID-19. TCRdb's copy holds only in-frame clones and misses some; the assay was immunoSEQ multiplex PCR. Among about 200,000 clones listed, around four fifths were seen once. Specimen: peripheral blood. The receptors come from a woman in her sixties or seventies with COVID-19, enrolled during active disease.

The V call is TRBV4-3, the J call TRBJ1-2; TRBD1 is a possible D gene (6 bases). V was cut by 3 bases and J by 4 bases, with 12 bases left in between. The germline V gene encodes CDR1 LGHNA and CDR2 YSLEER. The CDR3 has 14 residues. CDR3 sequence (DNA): TGCGCCAGCAGCCACTCGGACAGTCTCTATGGCTACACCTTC. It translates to CASSHSDSLYGYTF.

The CDR3 loop reads CASSQELGTGWNEQFF. The DNA for the CDR3 is TGTGCCAGCAGCCAGGAATTAGGAACAGGGTGGAATGAGCAGTTCTTC. This sequence joins TRBV14 and TRBJ2-1, with D tentatively TRBD1 (6 bases). The germline CDR1 and CDR2 sequences are SGHDN and FVKESK. V lost 3 bases and J lost 7, with 19 bases in between. The CDR3 totals 16 residues.

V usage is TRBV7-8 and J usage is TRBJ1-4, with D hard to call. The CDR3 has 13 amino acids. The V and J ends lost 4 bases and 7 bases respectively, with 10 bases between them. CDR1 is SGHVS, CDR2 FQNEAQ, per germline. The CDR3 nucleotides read TGTGCCAGCAGCTCAGAACGAAGTGAAAAACTGTTTTTT. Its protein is CASSSERSEKLFF.

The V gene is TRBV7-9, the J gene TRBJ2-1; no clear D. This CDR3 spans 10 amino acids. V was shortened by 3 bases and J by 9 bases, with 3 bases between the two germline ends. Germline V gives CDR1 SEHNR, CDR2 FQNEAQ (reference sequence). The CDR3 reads CASSFIEQFF. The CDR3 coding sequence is TGTGCCAGCAGCTTCATTGAGCAGTTCTTC. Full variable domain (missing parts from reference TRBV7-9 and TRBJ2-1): DTGVSQNPRHKITKRGQNVTFRCDPISEHNRLYWYRQTLGQGPEFLTYFQNEAQLEKSRLLSDRFSAERPKGSFSTLEIQRTEQGDSAMYLCASSFIEQFFGPGTRLTVL.

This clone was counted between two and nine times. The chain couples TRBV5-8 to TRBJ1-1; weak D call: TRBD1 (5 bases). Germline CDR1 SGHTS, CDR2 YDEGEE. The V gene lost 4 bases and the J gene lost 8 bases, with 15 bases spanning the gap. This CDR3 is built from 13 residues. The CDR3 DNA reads TGTGCCAGCAGCACAGTACAGGACCTCGAAGCTTTCTTT. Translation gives CASSTVQDLEAFF. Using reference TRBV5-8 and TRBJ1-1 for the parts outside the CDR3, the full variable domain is EAGVTQSPTHLIKTRGQQATLRCSPISGHTSVYWYQQALGLGLQFLLWYDEGEERNRGNFPPRFSGRQFPNYSSELNVNALELEDSALYLCASSTVQDLEAFFGQGTRLTVV.

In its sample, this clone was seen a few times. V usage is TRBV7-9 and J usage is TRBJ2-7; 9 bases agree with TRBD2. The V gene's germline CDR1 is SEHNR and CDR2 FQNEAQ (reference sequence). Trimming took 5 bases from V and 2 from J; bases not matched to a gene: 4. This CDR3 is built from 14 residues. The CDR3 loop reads CASSGAGGPYEQYF. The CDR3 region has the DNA TGTGCCAGCAGCGGGGCGGGGGGGCCCTACGAGCAGTACTTC. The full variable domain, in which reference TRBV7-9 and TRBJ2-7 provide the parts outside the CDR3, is DTGVSQNPRHKITKRGQNVTFRCDPISEHNRLYWYRQTLGQGPEFLTYFQNEAQLEKSRLLSDRFSAERPKGSFSTLEIQRTEQGDSAMYLCASSGAGGPYEQYFGPGTRLTVT.

DNA of the CDR3: TGTGCCAGCTGTATGAGGGTAGCTTACCAAGAGACCCAGTACTTC. Protein product: CASCMRVAYQETQYF. This chain links TRBV2 with TRBJ2-5; tentative D call: TRBD2 (5 bases). This CDR3 is 15 amino acids long. Germline CDR1 SNHLY, CDR2 FYNNEI. V was shortened by 8 bases and J by 0 bases, with 16 bases between the two germline ends. The full variable domain, completed using reference TRBV2 and TRBJ2-5, is EPEVTQTPSHQVTQMGQEVILRCVPISNHLYFYWYRQILGQKVEFLVSFYNNEISEKSEIFDDQFSVERPDGSNFTLKIRSTKLEDSAMYFCASCMRVAYQETQYFGPGTRLLVL.

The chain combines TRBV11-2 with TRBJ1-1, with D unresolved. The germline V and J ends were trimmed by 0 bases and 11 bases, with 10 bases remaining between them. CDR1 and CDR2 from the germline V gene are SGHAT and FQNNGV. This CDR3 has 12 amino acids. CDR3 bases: TGTGCCAGCAGCTTAGAGGAGCTCAGCGCTTTCTTT. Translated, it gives CASSLEELSAFF.

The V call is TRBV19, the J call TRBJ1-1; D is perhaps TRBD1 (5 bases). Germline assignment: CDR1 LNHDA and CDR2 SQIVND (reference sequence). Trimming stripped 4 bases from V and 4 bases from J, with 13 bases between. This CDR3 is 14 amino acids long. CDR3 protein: CASSNRLMGTEAFF. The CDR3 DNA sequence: TGTGCCAGTAGTAACAGGTTAATGGGCACTGAAGCTTTCTTT. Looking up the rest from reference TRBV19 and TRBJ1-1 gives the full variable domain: DGGITQSPKYLFRKEGQNVTLSCEQNLNHDAMYWYRQDPGQGLRLIYYSQIVNDFQKGDIAEGYSVSREKKESFPLTVTSAQKNPTAFYLCASSNRLMGTEAFFGQGTRLTVV.

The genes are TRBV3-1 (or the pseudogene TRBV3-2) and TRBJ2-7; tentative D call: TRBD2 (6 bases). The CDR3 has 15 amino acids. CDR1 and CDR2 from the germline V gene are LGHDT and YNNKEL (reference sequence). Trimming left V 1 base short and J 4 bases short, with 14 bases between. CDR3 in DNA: TGTGCCAGCAGCCAAGGGGGGACTTCGGGTTACGAGCAGTACTTC. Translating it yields CASSQGGTSGYEQYF.

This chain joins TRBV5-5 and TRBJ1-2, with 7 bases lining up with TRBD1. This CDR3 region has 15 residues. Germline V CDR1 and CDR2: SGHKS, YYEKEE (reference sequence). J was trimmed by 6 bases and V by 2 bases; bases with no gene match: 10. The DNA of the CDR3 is TGTGCCAGCAGCTTAGACCCACAGGGGTTGGATGGCTACACCTTC. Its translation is CASSLDPQGLDGYTF. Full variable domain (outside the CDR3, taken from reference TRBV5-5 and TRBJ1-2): DAGVTQSPTHLIKTRGQQVTLRCSPISGHKSVSWYQQVLGQGPQFIFQYYEKEERGRGNFPDRFSARQFPNYSSELNVNALLLGDSALYLCASSLDPQGLDGYTFGSGTRLTVV.

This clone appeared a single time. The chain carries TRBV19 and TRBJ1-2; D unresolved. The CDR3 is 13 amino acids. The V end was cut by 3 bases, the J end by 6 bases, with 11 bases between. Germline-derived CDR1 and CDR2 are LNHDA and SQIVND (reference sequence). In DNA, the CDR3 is TGTGCCAGTAGTATCAGAAGTGTCGATGGCTACACCTTC. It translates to CASSIRSVDGYTF.

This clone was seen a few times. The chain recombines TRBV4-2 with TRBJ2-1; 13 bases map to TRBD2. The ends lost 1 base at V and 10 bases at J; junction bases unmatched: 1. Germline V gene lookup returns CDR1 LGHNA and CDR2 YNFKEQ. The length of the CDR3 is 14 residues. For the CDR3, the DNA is TGTGCCAGCAGCCAAGGGGGACTAGCGGGGGAGCAGTTCTTC. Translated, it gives CASSQGGLAGEQFF.

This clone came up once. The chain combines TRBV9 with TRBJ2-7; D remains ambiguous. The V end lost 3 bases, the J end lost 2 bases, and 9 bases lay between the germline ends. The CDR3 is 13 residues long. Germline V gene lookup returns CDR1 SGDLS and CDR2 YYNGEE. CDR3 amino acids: CASSAPPTYEQYF. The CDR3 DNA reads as TGTGCCAGCAGCGCGCCACCTACCTACGAGCAGTACTTC.